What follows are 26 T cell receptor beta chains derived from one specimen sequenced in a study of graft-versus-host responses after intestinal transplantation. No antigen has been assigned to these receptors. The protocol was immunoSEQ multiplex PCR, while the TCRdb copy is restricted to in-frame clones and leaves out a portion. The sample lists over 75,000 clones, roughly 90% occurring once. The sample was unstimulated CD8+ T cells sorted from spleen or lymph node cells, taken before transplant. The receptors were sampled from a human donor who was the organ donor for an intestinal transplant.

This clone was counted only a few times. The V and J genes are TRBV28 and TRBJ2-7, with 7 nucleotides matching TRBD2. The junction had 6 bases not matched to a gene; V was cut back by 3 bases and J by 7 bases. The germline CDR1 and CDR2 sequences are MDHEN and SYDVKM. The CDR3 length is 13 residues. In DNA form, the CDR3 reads TGTGCCAGCAGTTTCGCGGGAGAGGGGGAGCAGTACTTC. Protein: CASSFAGEGEQYF.

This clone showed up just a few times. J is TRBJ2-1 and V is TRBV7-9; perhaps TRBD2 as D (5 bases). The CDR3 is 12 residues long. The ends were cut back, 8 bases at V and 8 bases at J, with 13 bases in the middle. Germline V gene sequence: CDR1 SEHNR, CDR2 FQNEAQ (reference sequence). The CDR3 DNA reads TGTGCCAGCGGGAGCTTCTTTGATGAGCAGTTCTTC. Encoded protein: CASGSFFDEQFF.

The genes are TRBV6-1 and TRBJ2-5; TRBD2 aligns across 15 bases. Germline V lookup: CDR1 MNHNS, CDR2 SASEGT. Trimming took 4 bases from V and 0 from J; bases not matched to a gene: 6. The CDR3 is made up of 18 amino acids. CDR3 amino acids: CASSVWTSGGADQETQYF. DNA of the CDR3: TGTGCCAGCAGTGTTTGGACTAGCGGGGGGGCGGACCAAGAGACCCAGTACTTC.

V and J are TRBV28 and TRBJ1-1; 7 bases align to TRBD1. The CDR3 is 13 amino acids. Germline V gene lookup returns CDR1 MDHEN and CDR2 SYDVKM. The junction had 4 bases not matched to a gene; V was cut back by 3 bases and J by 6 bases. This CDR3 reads CASSLTGTAEAFF. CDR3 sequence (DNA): TGTGCCAGCAGTTTGACAGGGACCGCTGAAGCTTTCTTT.

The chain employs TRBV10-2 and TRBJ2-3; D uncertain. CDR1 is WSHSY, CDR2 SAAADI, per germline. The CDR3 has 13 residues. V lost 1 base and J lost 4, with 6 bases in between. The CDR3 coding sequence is TGCGCCAGCAGTGAGTTCCTAGCAGATACGCAGTATTTT. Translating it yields CASSEFLADTQYF.

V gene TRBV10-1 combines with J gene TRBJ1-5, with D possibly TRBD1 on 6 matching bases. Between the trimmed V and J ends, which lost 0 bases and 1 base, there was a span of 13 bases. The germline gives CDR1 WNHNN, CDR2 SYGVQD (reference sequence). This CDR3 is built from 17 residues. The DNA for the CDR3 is TGCGCCAGCAGTGAGTCAAACAGGGCCCGAAGCAATCAGCCCCAGCATTTT. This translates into CASSESNRARSNQPQHF.

CDR3 DNA sequence: TGTGCCAGCAGTATACAGGTTCTCTCCTACAATGAGCAGTTCTTC. Translation gives CASSIQVLSYNEQFF. The rearrangement links TRBV28 to TRBJ2-1; the D gene is possibly TRBD1 (5 bases). This CDR3 comprises 15 residues. V was cut by 5 bases and J by 0 bases, with 11 bases left in between. Germline-derived CDR1 and CDR2 are MDHEN and SYDVKM.

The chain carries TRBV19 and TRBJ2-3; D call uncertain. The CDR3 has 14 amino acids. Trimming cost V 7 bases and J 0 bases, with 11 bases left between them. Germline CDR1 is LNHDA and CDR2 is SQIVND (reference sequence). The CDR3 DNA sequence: TGTGCCAGTACCTCTACGAGCAGCACAGATACGCAGTATTTT. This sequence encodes CASTSTSSTDTQYF.

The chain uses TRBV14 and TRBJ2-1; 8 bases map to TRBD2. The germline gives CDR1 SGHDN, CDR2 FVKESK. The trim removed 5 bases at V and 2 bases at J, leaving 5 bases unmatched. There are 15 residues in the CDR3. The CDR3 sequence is CASSSRTSPYNEQFF. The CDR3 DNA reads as TGTGCCAGCAGCTCGAGGACTAGCCCCTACAATGAGCAGTTCTTC.

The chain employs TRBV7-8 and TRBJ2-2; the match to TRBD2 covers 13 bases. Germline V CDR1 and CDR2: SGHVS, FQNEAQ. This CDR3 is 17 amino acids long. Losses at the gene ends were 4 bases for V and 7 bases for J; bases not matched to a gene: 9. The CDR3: CASSSIGLAGAGGELFF. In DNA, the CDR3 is TGTGCCAGCAGCTCCATTGGACTAGCGGGAGCGGGCGGGGAGCTGTTTTTT.

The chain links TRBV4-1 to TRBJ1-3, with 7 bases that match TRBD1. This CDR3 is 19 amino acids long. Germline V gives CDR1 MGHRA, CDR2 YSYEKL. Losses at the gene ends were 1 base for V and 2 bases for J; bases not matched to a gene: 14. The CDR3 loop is CASSQVLKGTVGAGNTIYF. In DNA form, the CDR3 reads TGCGCCAGCAGCCAAGTCCTGAAGGGGACAGTAGGGGCTGGAAACACCATATATTTT.

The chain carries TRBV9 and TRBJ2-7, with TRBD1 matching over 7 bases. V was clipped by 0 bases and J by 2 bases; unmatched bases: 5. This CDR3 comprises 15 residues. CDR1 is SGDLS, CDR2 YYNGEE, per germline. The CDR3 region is CASSVAGGITYEQYF. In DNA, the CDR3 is TGTGCCAGCAGCGTAGCAGGGGGAATAACCTACGAGCAGTACTTC.

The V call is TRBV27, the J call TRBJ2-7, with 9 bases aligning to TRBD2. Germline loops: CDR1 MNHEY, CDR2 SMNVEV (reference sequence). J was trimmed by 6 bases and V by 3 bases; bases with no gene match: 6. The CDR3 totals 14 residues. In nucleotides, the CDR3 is TGTGCCAGCAGTTTTGGGACTAGCCTAGGCGAGCAGTACTTC. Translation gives CASSFGTSLGEQYF.

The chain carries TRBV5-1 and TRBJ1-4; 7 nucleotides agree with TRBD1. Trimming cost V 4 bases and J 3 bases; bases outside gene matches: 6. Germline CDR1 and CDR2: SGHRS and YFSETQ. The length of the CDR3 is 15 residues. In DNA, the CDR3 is TGCGCCAGCAGCGAAAAACAGGGGTCTAATGAAAAACTGTTTTTT. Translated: CASSEKQGSNEKLFF. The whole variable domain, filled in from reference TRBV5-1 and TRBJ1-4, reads KAGVTQTPRYLIKTRGQQVTLSCSPISGHRSVSWYQQTPGQGLQFLFEYFSETQRNKGNFPGRFSGRQFSNSRSEMNVSTLELGDSALYLCASSEKQGSNEKLFFGSGTQLSVL.

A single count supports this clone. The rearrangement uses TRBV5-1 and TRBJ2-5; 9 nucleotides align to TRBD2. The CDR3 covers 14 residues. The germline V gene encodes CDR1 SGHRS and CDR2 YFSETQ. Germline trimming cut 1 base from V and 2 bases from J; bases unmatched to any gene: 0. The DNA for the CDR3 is TGCGCCAGCAGCTTGCTAGCGGGACAAGAGACCCAGTACTTC. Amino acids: CASSLLAGQETQYF.

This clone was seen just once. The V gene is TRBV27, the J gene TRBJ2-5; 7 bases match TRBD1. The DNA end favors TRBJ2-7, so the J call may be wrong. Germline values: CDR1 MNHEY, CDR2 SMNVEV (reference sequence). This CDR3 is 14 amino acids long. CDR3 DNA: TGTGCCAGGACACTGGCAGGGGGCTCCTACGAGCAGTACTTC. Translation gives CARTLAGGSYEQYF.

The CDR3, as DNA: TGTGCCAGCAGCCAAGAAGAGGCAGGGGGCCCCTACGAGCAGTACTTC. This encodes CASSQEEAGGPYEQYF. The gene calls are TRBV4-2 and TRBJ2-7; 8 bases line up with TRBD1. CDR1 LGHNA and CDR2 YNFKEQ come from the germline V gene. J was trimmed by 2 bases and V by 0 bases; bases with no gene match: 6. CDR3 length equals 16 residues.

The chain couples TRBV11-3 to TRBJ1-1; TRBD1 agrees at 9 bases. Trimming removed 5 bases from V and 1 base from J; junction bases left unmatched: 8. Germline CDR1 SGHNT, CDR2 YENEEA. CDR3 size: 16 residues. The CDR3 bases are TGTGCCAGCAGCACGCGGGACAGGGCAACGAACACTGAAGCTTTCTTT. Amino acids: CASSTRDRATNTEAFF.

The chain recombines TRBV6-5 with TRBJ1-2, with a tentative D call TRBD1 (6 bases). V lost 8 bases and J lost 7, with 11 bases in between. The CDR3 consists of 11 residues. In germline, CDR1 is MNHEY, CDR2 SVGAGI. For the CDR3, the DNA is TGTGCCAGCCGGGGGGGGCTTGGCTACACCTTC. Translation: CASRGGLGYTF.

CDR3 in DNA: TGTGCCATCAGCAGACCCAGGGGGAGCTACGAGCAGTACTTC. Amino acid sequence: CAISRPRGSYEQYF. V and J are TRBV10-3 and TRBJ2-7; 7 bases are a match to TRBD1. This CDR3 region has 14 residues. Unmatched junction bases numbered 8, after V lost 6 bases and J lost 3 bases. In germline, CDR1 is ENHRY, CDR2 SYGVKD.

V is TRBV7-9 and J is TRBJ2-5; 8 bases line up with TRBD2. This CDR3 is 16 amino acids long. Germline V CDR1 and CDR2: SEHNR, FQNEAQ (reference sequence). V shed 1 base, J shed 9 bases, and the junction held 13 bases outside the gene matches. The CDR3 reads CASSLGNSGGVEAQYF. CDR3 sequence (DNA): TGTGCCAGCAGCTTAGGTAACAGCGGGGGCGTTGAGGCCCAGTACTTC.

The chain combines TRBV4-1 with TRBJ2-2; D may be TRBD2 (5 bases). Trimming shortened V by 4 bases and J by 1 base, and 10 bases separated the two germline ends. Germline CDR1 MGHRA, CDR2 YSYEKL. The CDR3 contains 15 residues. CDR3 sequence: CASSPVAGNTGELFF. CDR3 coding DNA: TGCGCCAGCAGCCCTGTGGCGGGGAACACCGGGGAGCTGTTTTTT.

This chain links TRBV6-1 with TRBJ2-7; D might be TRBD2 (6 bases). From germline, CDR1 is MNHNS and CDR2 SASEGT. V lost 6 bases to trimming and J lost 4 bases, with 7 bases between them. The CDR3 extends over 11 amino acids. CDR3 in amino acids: CASRTSYEQYF. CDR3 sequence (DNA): TGTGCCAGCAGGACTAGTTACGAGCAGTACTTC.

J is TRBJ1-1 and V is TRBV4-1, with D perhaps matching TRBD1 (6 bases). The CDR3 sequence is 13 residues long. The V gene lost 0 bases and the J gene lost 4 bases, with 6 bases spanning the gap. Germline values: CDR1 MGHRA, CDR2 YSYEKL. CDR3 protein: CASSQEGATEAFF. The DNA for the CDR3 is TGCGCCAGCAGCCAAGAGGGGGCCACTGAAGCTTTCTTT.

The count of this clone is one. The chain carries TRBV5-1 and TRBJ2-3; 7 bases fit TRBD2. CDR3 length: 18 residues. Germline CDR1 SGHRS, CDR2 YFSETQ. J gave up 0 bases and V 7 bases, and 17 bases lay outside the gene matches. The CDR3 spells CASQRLQSGTRSTDTQYF. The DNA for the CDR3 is TGCGCCAGCCAGCGGCTTCAAAGCGGGACTCGGAGCACAGATACGCAGTATTTT.

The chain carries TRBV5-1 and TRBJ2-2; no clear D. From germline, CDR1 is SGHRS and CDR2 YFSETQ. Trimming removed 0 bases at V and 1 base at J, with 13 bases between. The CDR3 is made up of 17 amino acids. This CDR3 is CASSLDSSGLNTGELFF. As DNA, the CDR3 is TGCGCCAGCAGCTTGGATTCTAGTGGGTTGAACACCGGGGAGCTGTTTTTT.